What follows are 20 T cell receptor beta chains derived from one specimen sequenced in a study of CD8 T cells in ankylosing spondylitis. TCRdb re-derived calls from the 5' RACE reads in MiXCR, one entry per CDR3 protein. Found here are approximately 350,000 distinct CDR3 sequences, about 15% of them singletons; the top ten hold less than 1.1%. What was sequenced was blood, either unsorted or a sorted T cell fraction (not recorded which). The receptors here all came from a male donor with ankylosing spondylitis or in good health (not recorded which).

This clonotype was seen repeatedly, ten times or more. This rearrangement joins TRBV12-3 or TRBV12-4 to TRBJ1-1; TRBD1 is a possible D gene (6 bases). V gave up 6 bases and J gave up 1 base, with 15 bases separating them. CDR3 length equals 15 residues. The CDR3 bases are TGTGCCAGCAGGGATACCGGGACAAGGAACACTGAAGCTTTCTTT. Translated: CASRDTGTRNTEAFF.

The CDR3 here is CSVGEARTEAFF. CDR3 nucleotides: TGCAGCGTCGGGGAAGCGAGGACTGAAGCTTTCTTT. This chain uses TRBV29-1 with TRBJ1-1, with unresolved D. V was trimmed by 6 bases and J by 5 bases, leaving 13 bases between them. The CDR3 covers 12 residues. CDR1 is SQVTM, CDR2 ANQGSEA, per germline.

The rearrangement joins TRBV21-1 to TRBJ1-2. TRBV21-1 is listed as a pseudogene. There are 16 residues in the CDR3. The CDR3 nucleotides read TGTGCCAGCAGCAAACCTACTCGGGACTCCTACTATGGCTACACCTTC. Protein sequence: CASSKPTRDSYYGYTF.

This clonotype was seen more than once but under ten times. The chain carries TRBV12-3 or TRBV12-4 and TRBJ2-7; D perhaps matches TRBD2 (6 bases). The CDR3 is 12 residues long. Trimming shortened V by 4 bases and J by 2 bases, and 6 bases separated the two germline ends. The DNA for the CDR3 is TGTGCCAGCAGTTGGACTACCTACGAGCAGTACTTC. It is translated as CASSWTTYEQYF.

This clonotype occurred a few times. V and J are TRBV4-1 and TRBJ2-3; no clear D. The CDR3 extends over 13 amino acids. Trimming removed 4 bases at V and 5 bases at J, with 10 bases between. Germline CDR1 and CDR2: MGHRA and YSYEKL. As DNA, the CDR3 is TGCGCCAGCAGCCGGATGTGGGGAGATACGCAGTATTTT. The encoded protein is CASSRMWGDTQYF.

This chain links TRBV21-1 with TRBJ2-2. TRBV21-1 corresponds to a pseudogene. CDR3 length equals 14 residues. CDR3 sequence (DNA): TGTGCCAGCAACAGGGGTACGAGCACCGGGGAGCTGTTTTTT. This codes for CASNRGTSTGELFF.

This clonotype was detected a few times. V usage is TRBV9 and J usage is TRBJ2-1; possible D gene TRBD2, 6 bases. Germline CDR1 reads SGDLS; CDR2 reads YYNGEE. V lost 0 bases and J lost 0, with 10 bases in between. CDR3 length: 16 amino acids. The CDR3 DNA sequence: TGTGCCAGCAGCGTAGATGGGGGAGGCTCCTACAATGAGCAGTTCTTC. Its translation: CASSVDGGGSYNEQFF.

Many counts were recorded for this clonotype. This chain links TRBV5-1 with TRBJ1-1; TRBD1 is a possible D gene (6 bases). The ends were cut back, 0 bases at V and 5 bases at J, with 14 bases in the middle. The CDR3 contains 15 residues. From germline, CDR1 is SGHRS and CDR2 YFSETQ. The CDR3 coding sequence is TGCGCCAGCAGCTTGGGAGGGGGGGCGAAGACTGAAGCTTTCTTT. Translating it yields CASSLGGGAKTEAFF. The entire variable domain, with the rest obtained from reference TRBV5-1 and TRBJ1-1, is as follows: KAGVTQTPRYLIKTRGQQVTLSCSPISGHRSVSWYQQTPGQGLQFLFEYFSETQRNKGNFPGRFSGRQFSNSRSEMNVSTLELGDSALYLCASSLGGGAKTEAFFGQGTRLTVV.

V and J are TRBV9 and TRBJ1-1; the D gene is possibly TRBD1 (5 bases). Germline V lookup: CDR1 SGDLS, CDR2 YYNGEE. Between the trimmed V and J ends, which lost 4 bases and 1 base, there was a span of 11 bases. This CDR3 spans 14 amino acids. The CDR3 here is CASSRYGGNTEAFF. CDR3 DNA: TGTGCCAGCAGCAGATACGGGGGGAACACTGAAGCTTTCTTT.

This clonotype was detected a few times. The chain links TRBV5-1 to TRBJ1-1; 7 bases align to TRBD1. The CDR3 runs 16 residues. Losses at the gene ends were 4 bases for V and 4 bases for J; bases not matched to a gene: 13. Germline V lookup: CDR1 SGHRS, CDR2 YFSETQ. This CDR3 reads CASSREQGQAGTEAFF. In nucleotides, the CDR3 is TGCGCCAGCAGCCGAGAACAGGGGCAGGCGGGCACTGAAGCTTTCTTT.

This clonotype came up a few times. This chain connects TRBV25-1 to TRBJ2-5; D perhaps matches TRBD2 (5 bases). The germline CDR1 and CDR2 sequences are MGHDK and SYGVNS. The V gene lost 6 bases and the J gene lost 5 bases, with 16 bases spanning the gap. The CDR3 contains 14 residues. The CDR3 DNA follows: TGTGCCAGCAGACCTCCGGGAACTACGGAGACCCAGTACTTC. Its translation is CASRPPGTTETQYF.

This clonotype was counted a few times. This chain links TRBV11-2 with TRBJ1-1; TRBD1 is a possible D gene (6 bases). CDR1 is SGHAT and CDR2 is FQNNGV in the germline V gene. The CDR3 covers 14 residues. With 3 bases removed from V and 2 bases from J, the gap between germline ends came to 10 bases. The CDR3 bases are TGTGCCAGCAGCTTGAACAGGGACAACACTGAAGCTTTCTTT. This translates into CASSLNRDNTEAFF.

The V call is TRBV5-1, the J call TRBJ1-2; 11 bases align to TRBD1. Germline CDR1 reads SGHRS; CDR2 reads YFSETQ. The CDR3 length is 14 residues. V lost 5 bases to trimming and J lost 4 bases; unmatched junction nucleotides: 4. Written as DNA, the CDR3 is TGCGCCAGCAGGGGACAGGGGGGCGCCTATGGCTACACCTTC. Its translation is CASRGQGGAYGYTF.

The chain carries TRBV27 and TRBJ2-2, with D perhaps matching TRBD2 (5 bases). Trimming cost V 0 bases and J 7 bases, with 15 bases left between them. The germline V gene has CDR1 MNHEY and CDR2 SMNVEV (reference sequence). This CDR3 contains 16 residues. CDR3 coding DNA: TGTGCCAGCAGTTTATCGGCAAGCGCAGGAGGCGGGGAGCTGTTTTTT. Protein: CASSLSASAGGGELFF.

This clonotype was seen a few times. The chain uses TRBV10-3 and TRBJ2-3, with TRBD2 identical over 10 bases. CDR3 length equals 15 residues. CDR1 ENHRY and CDR2 SYGVKD come from the germline V gene. V dropped 6 bases and J dropped 3; count of bases not matched to a gene: 6. CDR3 nucleotides: TGTGCCATCAGACCCGGGACTAGCGCGACAGATACGCAGTATTTT. It specifies CAIRPGTSATDTQYF.

This clonotype turned up a few times. CDR3 nucleotides: TGTGCCAGTAGTATGCCGGGGTTCGGCACAGATACGCAGTATTTT. Protein product: CASSMPGFGTDTQYF. V usage is TRBV19 and J usage is TRBJ2-3; D may be TRBD2 (5 bases). Trimming pared 3 bases from V and 1 base from J, leaving 11 bases between. Germline V gene sequence: CDR1 LNHDA, CDR2 SQIVND (reference sequence). This CDR3 has 15 amino acids.

This chain uses TRBV6-5 with TRBJ1-4; 8 nucleotides agree with TRBD1. The CDR3 extends over 14 amino acids. Trimming took 4 bases from V and 8 from J; bases not matched to a gene: 6. Per germline, CDR1 MNHEY and CDR2 SVGAGI. CDR3 DNA sequence: TGTGCCAGCAGTTTTACAGGGGGGAGAGAAAAACTGTTTTTT. Residues: CASSFTGGREKLFF.

This clonotype has only a few counts. This chain links TRBV7-2 with TRBJ1-1; TRBD1 aligns across 7 bases. The CDR3 extends over 12 amino acids. CDR1 SGHTA and CDR2 FQGNSA come from the germline V gene. Germline trimming cut 5 bases from V and 10 bases from J; bases unmatched to any gene: 7. CDR3 region: CASSARQGAAFF. The CDR3 nucleotides read TGTGCCAGCAGCGCCCGACAGGGAGCAGCTTTCTTT. Using reference TRBV7-2 and TRBJ1-1 for the parts outside the CDR3, the full variable domain is GAGVSQSPSNKVTEKGKDVELRCDPISGHTALYWYRQSLGQGLEFLIYFQGNSAPDKSGLPSDRFSAERTGGSVSTLTIQRTQQEDSAVYLCASSARQGAAFFGQGTRLTVV.

The V gene is TRBV20-1, the J gene TRBJ2-1; perhaps TRBD2 as D (5 bases). Germline V lookup: CDR1 DFQATT, CDR2 SNEGSKA (reference sequence). V lost 5 bases, J lost 7 bases, and 21 bases lay in between. This CDR3 region has 15 residues. The chain's CDR3 is CSAYPAAEVGNEQFF. The CDR3 nucleotides read TGCAGTGCTTATCCAGCGGCTGAAGTGGGGAATGAGCAGTTCTTC.

This clonotype occurred a few times. The chain recombines TRBV18 with TRBJ2-7; TRBD1 aligns across 7 bases. CDR1 is KGHSH, CDR2 LQKENI, per germline. The J segment lost 2 bases and the V segment lost 3 bases, leaving 7 bases of the junction unmatched. This CDR3 comprises 15 residues. The CDR3 region has the DNA TGTGCCAGCTCACCGGCCCGGGACAGCCCCTACGAGCAGTACTTC. It is translated as CASSPARDSPYEQYF.